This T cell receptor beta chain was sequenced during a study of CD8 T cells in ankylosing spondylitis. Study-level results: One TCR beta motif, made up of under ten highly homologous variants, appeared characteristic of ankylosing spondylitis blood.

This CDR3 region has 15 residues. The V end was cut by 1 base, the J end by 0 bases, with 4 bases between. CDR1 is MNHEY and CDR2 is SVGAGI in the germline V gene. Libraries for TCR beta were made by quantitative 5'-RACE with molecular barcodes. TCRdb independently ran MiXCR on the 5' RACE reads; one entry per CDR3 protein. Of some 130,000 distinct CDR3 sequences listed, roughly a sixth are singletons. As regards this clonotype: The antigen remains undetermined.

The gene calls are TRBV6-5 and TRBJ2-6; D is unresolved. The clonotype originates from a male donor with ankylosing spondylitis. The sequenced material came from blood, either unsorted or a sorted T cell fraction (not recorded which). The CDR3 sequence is CASSYLASGANVLTF. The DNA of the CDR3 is TGTGCCAGCAGTTACTTGGCCTCTGGGGCCAACGTCCTGACTTTC.